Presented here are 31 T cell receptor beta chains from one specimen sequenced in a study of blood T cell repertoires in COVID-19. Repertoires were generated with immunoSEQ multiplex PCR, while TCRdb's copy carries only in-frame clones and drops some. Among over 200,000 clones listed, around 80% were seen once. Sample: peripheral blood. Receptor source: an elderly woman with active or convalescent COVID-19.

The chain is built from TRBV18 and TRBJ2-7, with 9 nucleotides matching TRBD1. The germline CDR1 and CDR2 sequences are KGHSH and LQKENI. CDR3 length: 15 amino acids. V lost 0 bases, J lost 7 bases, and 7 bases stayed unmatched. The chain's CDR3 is CASSPPGQGVGEQYF. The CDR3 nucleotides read TGTGCCAGCTCACCACCGGGACAGGGAGTGGGGGAGCAGTACTTC.

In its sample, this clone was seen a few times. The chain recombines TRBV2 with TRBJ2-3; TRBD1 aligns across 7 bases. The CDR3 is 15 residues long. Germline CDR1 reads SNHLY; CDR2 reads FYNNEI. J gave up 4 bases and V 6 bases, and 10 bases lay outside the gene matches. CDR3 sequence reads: CASRQETGYPDTQYF. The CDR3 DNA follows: TGTGCCAGCAGACAAGAGACAGGGTACCCAGATACGCAGTATTTT.

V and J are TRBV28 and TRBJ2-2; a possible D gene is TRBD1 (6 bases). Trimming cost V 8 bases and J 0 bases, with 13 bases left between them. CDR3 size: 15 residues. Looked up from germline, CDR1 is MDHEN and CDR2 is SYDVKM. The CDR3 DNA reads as TGTGCCAGCGGAAGTGGGACACCGAACACCGGGGAGCTGTTTTTT. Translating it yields CASGSGTPNTGELFF.

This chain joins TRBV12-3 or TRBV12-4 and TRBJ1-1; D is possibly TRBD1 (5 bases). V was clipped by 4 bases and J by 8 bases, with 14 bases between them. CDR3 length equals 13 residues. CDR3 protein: CASSSDSRYEAFF. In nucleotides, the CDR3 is TGTGCCAGCAGTTCAGACAGTAGATACGAAGCTTTCTTT.

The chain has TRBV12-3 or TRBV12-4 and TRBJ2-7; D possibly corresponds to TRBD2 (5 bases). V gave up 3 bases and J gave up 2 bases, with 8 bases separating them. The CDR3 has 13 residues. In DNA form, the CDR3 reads TGTGCCAGCAGTTTTGGGGAGCCCTACGAGCAGTACTTC. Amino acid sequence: CASSFGEPYEQYF.

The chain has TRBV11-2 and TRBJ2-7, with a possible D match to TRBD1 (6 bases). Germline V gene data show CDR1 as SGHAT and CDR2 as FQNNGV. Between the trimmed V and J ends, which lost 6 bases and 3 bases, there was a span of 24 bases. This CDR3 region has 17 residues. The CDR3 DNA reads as TGTGCCAGCAGGAGGGTCGGGACACCATGGACCGGCTACGAGCAGTACTTC. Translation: CASRRVGTPWTGYEQYF.

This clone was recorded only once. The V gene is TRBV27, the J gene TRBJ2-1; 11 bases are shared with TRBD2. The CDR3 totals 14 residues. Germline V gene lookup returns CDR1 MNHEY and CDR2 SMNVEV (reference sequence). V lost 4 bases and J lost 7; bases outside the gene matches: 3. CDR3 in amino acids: CASSSGLAENEQFF. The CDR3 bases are TGTGCCAGCAGTTCGGGACTAGCGGAGAATGAGCAGTTCTTC.

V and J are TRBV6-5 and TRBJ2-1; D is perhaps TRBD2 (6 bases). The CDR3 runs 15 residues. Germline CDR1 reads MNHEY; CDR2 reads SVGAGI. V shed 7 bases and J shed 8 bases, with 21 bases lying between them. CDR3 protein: CASITGSLGGDEQFF. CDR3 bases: TGTGCCAGCATCACCGGGAGTCTAGGCGGCGATGAGCAGTTCTTC.

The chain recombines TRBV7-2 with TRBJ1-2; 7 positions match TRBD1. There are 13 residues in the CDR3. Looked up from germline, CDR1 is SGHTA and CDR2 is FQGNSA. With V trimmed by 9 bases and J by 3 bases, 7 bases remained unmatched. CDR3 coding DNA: TGTGCCAGTAACGGACAGGTTCACTATGGCTACACCTTC. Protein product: CASNGQVHYGYTF.

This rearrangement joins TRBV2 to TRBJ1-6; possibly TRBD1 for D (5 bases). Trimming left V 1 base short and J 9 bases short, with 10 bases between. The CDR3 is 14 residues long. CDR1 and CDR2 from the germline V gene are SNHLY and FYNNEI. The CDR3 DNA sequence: TGTGCCAGCAGTGAAGGTCGTAGGGGTTCACCCCTCCACTTT. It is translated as CASSEGRRGSPLHF.

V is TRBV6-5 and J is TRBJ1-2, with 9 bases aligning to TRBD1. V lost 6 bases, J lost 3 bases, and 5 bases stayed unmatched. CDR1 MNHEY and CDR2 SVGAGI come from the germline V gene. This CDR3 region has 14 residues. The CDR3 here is CASSRTGDDYGYTF. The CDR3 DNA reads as TGTGCCAGCAGCCGGACAGGGGATGACTATGGCTACACCTTC.

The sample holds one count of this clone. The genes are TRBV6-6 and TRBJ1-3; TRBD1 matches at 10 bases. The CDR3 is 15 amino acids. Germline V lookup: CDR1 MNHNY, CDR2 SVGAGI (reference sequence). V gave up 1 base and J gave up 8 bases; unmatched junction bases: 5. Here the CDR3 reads CASSYFPGTGDTIYF. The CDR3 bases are TGTGCCAGCAGTTACTTTCCCGGGACAGGGGACACCATATATTTT.

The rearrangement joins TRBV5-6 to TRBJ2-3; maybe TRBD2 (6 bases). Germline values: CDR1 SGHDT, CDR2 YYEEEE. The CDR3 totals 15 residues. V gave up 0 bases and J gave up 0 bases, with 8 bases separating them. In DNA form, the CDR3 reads TGTGCCAGCAGCTTGGCCGGGAGTAGCACAGATACGCAGTATTTT. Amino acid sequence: CASSLAGSSTDTQYF. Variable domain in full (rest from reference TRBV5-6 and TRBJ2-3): DAGVTQSPTHLIKTRGQQVTLRCSPKSGHDTVSWYQQALGQGPQFIFQYYEEEERQRGNFPDRFSGHQFPNYSSELNVNALLLGDSALYLCASSLAGSSTDTQYFGPGTRLTVL.

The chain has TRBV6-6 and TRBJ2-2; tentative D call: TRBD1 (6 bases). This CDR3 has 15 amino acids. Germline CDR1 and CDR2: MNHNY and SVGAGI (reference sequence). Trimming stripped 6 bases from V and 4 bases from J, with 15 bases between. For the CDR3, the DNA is TGTGCCAGCAGACGCGATCTGGACAGCACCGGGGAGCTGTTTTTT. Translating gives CASRRDLDSTGELFF.

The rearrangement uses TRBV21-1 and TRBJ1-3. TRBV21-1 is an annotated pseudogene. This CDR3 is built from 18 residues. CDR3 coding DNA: TGTGCCAGCAGCAAAGCGAGGAGGGAGGGGGGACCCGGAAACACCATATATTTT. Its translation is CASSKARREGGPGNTIYF.

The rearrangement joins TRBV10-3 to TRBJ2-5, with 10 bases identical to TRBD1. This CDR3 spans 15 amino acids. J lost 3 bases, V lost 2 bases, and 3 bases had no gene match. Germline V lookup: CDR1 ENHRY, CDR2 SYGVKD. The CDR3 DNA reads TGTGCCATCAGTGAGGGACAGGGGGGAAAAGAGACCCAGTACTTC. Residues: CAISEGQGGKETQYF.

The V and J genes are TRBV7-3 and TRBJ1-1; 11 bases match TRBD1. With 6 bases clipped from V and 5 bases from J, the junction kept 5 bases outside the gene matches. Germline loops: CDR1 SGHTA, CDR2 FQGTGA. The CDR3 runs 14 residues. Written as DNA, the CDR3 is TGTGCCAGCAGACTGGACAGGGGGCGGACTGAAGCTTTCTTT. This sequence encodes CASRLDRGRTEAFF.

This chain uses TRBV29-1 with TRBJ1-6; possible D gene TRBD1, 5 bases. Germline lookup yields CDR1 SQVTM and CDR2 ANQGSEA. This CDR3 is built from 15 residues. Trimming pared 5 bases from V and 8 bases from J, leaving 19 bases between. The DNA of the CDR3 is TGCAGCGTTAGGCTGTCGGGGGGACGGGATTCACCCCTCCACTTT. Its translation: CSVRLSGGRDSPLHF.

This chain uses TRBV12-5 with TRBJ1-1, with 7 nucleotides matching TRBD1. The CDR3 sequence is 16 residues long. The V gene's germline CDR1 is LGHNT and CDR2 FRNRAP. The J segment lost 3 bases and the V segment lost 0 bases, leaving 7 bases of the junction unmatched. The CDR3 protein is CASGLVKGAMDTEAFF. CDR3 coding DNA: TGTGCTAGTGGTTTGGTAAAGGGGGCGATGGACACTGAAGCTTTCTTT. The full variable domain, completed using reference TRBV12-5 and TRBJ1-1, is DARVTQTPRHKVTEMGQEVTMRCQPILGHNTVFWYRQTMMQGLELLAYFRNRAPLDDSGMPKDRFSAEMPDATLATLKIQPSEPRDSAVYFCASGLVKGAMDTEAFFGQGTRLTVV.

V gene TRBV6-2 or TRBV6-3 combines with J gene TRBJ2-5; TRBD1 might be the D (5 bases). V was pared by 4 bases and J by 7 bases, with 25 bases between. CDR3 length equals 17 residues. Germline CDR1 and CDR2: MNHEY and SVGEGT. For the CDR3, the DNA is TGTGCCAGCAGTTCGGATGGGGCGATTGCGTCCCGGGTGACCCAGTACTTC. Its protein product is CASSSDGAIASRVTQYF.

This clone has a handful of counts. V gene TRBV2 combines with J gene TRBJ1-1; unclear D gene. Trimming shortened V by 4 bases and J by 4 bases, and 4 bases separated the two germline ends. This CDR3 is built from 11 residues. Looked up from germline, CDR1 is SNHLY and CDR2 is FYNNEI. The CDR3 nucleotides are TGTGCCAGCAGTGCAGGCACTGAAGCTTTCTTT. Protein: CASSAGTEAFF.

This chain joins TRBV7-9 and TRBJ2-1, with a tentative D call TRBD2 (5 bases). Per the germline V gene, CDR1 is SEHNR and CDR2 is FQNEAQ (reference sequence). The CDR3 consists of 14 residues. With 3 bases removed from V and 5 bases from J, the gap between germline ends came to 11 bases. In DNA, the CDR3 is TGTGCCAGCAGCTTCTCTCGGGGTGACAATGAGCAGTTCTTC. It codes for CASSFSRGDNEQFF.

The CDR3 DNA sequence: TGTGCCAGCAGGATCAGAGGGGCAGGGGGGAGCTCCTACGAGCAGTACTTC. It codes for CASRIRGAGGSSYEQYF. V gene TRBV27 combines with J gene TRBJ2-7, with D perhaps TRBD1 (7 bases). Germline V gene lookup returns CDR1 MNHEY and CDR2 SMNVEV (reference sequence). The CDR3 is 17 amino acids. The ends were cut back, 6 bases at V and 0 bases at J, with 21 bases in the middle.

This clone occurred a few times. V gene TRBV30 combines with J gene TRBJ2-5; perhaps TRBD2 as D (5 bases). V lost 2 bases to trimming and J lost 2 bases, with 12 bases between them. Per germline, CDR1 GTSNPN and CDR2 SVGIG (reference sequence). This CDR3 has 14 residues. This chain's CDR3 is CAWSPGFAQETQYF. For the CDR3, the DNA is TGTGCCTGGAGTCCGGGATTCGCGCAAGAGACCCAGTACTTC.

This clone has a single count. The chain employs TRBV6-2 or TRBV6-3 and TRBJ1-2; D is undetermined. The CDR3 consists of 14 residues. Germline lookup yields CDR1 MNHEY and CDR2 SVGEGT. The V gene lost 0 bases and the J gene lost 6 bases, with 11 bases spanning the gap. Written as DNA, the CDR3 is TGTGCCAGCAGTTACTCGACTTTAGAGGATGGCTACACCTTC. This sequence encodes CASSYSTLEDGYTF.

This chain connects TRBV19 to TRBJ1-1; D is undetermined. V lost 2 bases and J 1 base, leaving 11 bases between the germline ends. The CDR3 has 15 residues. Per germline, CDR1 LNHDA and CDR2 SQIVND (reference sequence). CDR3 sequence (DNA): TGTGCCAGTAGTATAATTTCGGCAGGGAACACTGAAGCTTTCTTT. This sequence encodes CASSIISAGNTEAFF.

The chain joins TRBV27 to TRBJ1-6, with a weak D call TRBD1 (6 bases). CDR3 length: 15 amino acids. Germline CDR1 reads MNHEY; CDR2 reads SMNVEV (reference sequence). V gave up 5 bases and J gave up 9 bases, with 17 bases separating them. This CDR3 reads CASSPNADSRSPLHF. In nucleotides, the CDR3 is TGTGCCAGCAGTCCGAACGCGGACAGCCGTTCACCCCTCCACTTT.

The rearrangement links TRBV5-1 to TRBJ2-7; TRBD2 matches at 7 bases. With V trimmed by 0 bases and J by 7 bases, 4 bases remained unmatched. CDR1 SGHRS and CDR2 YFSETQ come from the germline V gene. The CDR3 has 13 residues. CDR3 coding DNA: TGCGCCAGCAGCTTGGCTGGGCGGGAGGAGCAGTACTTC. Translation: CASSLAGREEQYF.

CDR3 region: CASSLARAADTEAFF. The CDR3 region has the DNA TGTGCCAGCAGCTTAGCGCGGGCAGCGGACACTGAAGCTTTCTTT. This chain joins TRBV7-6 and TRBJ1-1; D gene unclear. Germline V lookup: CDR1 SGHVS, CDR2 FNYEAQ. This CDR3 contains 15 residues. The V end lost 0 bases, the J end lost 3 bases, and 11 bases lay between the germline ends.

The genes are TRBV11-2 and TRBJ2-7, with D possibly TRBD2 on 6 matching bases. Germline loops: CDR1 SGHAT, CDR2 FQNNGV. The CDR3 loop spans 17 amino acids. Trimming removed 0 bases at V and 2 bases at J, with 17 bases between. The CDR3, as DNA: TGTGCCAGCAGCTTAGACCCTGGAGGGGACGGCCCCTACGAGCAGTACTTC. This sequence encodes CASSLDPGGDGPYEQYF. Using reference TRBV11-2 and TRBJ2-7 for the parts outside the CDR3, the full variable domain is EAGVAQSPRYKIIEKRQSVAFWCNPISGHATLYWYQQILGQGPKLLIQFQNNGVVDDSQLPKDRFSAERLKGVDSTLKIQPAKLEDSAVYLCASSLDPGGDGPYEQYFGPGTRLTVT.

The DNA of the CDR3 is TGTGCCAGCAGCTTAGATCTGCGGGGGGAAACTGGCTACACCTTC. Its protein product is CASSLDLRGETGYTF. The V call is TRBV11-2, the J call TRBJ1-2, with D maybe TRBD1 (5 bases). The CDR3 is 15 residues long. Germline values: CDR1 SGHAT, CDR2 FQNNGV. V gave up 0 bases and J gave up 7 bases, with 15 bases separating them.